This T cell receptor (beta chain) was recovered during a study of HIV-infected patients and healthy controls. TCRdb reprocessed the 5' RACE reads via MiXCR and lists one record per CDR3 protein. This table has under 20,000 distinct CDR3 sequences, 16% appearing once. There are many counts of this clonotype. CDR1 and CDR2 from the germline V gene are MNHEY and SVGAGI. V lost 5 bases to trimming and J lost 0 bases, with 13 bases between them. The CDR3 runs 15 residues. The chain is built from TRBV6-5 and TRBJ1-2; D uncertain. The clonotype originates from a human donor in good health. Sequencing was performed on CD8+ T cells from blood. CDR3 residues: CASSLQTGTNYGYTF. For the CDR3, the DNA is TGTGCCAGCAGTCTCCAGACCGGGACTAACTATGGCTACACCTTC.